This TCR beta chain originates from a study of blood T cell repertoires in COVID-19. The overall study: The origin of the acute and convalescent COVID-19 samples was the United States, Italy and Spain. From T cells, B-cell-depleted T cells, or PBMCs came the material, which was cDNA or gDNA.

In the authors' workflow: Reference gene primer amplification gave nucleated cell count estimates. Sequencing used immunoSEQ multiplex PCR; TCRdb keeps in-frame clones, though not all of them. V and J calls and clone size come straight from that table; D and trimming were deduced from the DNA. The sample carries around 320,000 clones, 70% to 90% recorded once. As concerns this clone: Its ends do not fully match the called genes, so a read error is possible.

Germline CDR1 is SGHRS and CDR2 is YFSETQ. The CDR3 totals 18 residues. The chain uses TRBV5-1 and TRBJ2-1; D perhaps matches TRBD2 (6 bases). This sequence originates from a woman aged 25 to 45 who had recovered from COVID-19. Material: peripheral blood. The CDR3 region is CASTLNPIGSGRRNEQFF. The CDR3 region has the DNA TGCGCCAGCACCTTGAACCCCATCGGCTCAGGGAGGAGAAATGAGCAGTTCTTC.